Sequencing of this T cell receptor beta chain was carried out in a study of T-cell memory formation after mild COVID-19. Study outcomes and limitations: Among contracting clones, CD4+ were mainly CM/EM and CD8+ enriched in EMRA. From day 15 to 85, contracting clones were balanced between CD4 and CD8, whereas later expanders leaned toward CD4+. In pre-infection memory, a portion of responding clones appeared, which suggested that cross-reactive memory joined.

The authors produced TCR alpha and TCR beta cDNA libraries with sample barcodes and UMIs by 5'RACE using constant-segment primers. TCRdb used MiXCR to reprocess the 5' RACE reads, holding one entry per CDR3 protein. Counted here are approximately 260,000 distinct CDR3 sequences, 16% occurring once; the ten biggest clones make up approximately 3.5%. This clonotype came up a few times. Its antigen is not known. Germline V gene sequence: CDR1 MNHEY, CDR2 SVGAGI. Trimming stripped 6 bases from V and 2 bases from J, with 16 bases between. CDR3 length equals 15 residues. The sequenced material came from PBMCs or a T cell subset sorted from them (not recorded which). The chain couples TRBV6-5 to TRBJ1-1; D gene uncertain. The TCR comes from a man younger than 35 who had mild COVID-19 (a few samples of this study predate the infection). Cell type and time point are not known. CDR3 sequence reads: CASSALAPPNTEAFF. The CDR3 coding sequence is TGTGCCAGCAGCGCCCTGGCACCTCCAAACACTGAAGCTTTCTTT.